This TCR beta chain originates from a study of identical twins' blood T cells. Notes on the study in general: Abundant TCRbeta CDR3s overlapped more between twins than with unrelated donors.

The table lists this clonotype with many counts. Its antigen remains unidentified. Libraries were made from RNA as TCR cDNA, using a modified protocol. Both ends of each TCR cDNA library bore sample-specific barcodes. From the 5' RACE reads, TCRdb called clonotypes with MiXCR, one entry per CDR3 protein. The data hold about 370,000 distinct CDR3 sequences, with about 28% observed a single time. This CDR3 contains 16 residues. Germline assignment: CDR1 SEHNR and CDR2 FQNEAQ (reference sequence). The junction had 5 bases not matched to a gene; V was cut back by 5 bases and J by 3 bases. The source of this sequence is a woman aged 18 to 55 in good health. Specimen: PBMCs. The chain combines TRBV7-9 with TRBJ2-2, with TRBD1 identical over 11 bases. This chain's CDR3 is CASSLGTGGDTGELFF. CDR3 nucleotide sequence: TGTGCCAGCAGCCTCGGGACAGGGGGTGACACCGGGGAGCTGTTTTTT.